A single sample is the source of the 20 T cell receptor beta chains below, sequenced in a study of graft-versus-host responses after intestinal transplantation. The antigens these receptors bind are not known. Libraries were prepared by immunoSEQ multiplex PCR; TCRdb keeps only in-frame clonotypes and omits some of them. The data show about 70,000 clones, around 96% seen once. This material consisted of unstimulated CD8+ T cells sorted from spleen or lymph node cells, taken before intestinal transplant. Source of these receptors: a human donor who received an intestinal transplant.

The count of this clone is one. V and J are TRBV28 and TRBJ2-7, with TRBD1 matching 10 bases. There are 15 residues in the CDR3. In germline, CDR1 is MDHEN, CDR2 SYDVKM. V lost 3 bases and J lost 4; bases outside the gene matches: 6. This CDR3 reads CASSFVDRGLYEQYF. CDR3 DNA sequence: TGTGCCAGCAGTTTTGTAGACAGGGGGCTATACGAGCAGTACTTC.

This sequence joins TRBV5-1 and TRBJ2-5; no clear D gene. Germline V gene sequence: CDR1 SGHRS, CDR2 YFSETQ. V gave up 4 bases and J gave up 2 bases, with 12 bases separating them. This CDR3 region has 14 residues. CDR3 DNA sequence: TGCGCCAGCAGCCGCTCTCGGGTACAAGAGACCCAGTACTTC. Its protein product is CASSRSRVQETQYF.

A word on this clone: The junction differs from germline at one of its ends, possibly a read error. J is TRBJ2-7 and V is TRBV7-9, with D possibly matching TRBD2 (6 bases). This CDR3 comprises 16 residues. CDR1 SEHNR and CDR2 FQNEAQ come from the germline V gene (reference sequence). CDR3 sequence: CASSSPTRDFSHEQYF. The CDR3 coding sequence is TGTGCCAGCAGCTCCCCCACACGGGACTTCTCCCACGAGCAGTACTTC.

The chain combines TRBV28 with TRBJ2-2; D remains unclear. The germline CDR1 and CDR2 sequences are MDHEN and SYDVKM. The length of the CDR3 is 12 residues. Between the trimmed V and J ends, which lost 6 bases and 7 bases, there was a span of 9 bases. For the CDR3, the DNA is TGTGCCAGCAGATCTGGTGGCGGGGAGCTGTTTTTT. It translates to CASRSGGGELFF.

This sequence joins TRBV29-1 and TRBJ2-3; the D gene is possibly TRBD2 (5 bases). This CDR3 contains 13 residues. Trimming took 6 bases from V and 4 from J, leaving 14 bases between them. Germline CDR1 SQVTM, CDR2 ANQGSEA. The CDR3 sequence: CSVPPGIPDTQYF. The CDR3 DNA sequence: TGCAGCGTACCACCGGGGATACCAGATACGCAGTATTTT.

The J gene is TRBJ1-1, the V gene TRBV11-2; D is perhaps TRBD1 (6 bases). Germline CDR1 is SGHAT and CDR2 is FQNNGV. V was clipped by 1 base and J by 4 bases, with 19 bases between them. This CDR3 comprises 17 residues. The CDR3 DNA is TGTGCCAGCAGCTTAGGCGACCAGGGGTATGGGGGCACTGAAGCTTTCTTT. It codes for CASSLGDQGYGGTEAFF.

This clone has a handful of counts. CDR3 nucleotide sequence: TGTGCCAGCAGCGTAGTCGGGACAGGGGGTTCTGGGGCCAACGTCCTGACTTTC. Its protein is CASSVVGTGGSGANVLTF. This rearrangement joins TRBV9 to TRBJ2-6, with 11 positions matching TRBD1. The CDR3 runs to 18 residues. Germline trimming cut 0 bases from V and 1 base from J; bases unmatched to any gene: 3. CDR1 is SGDLS and CDR2 is YYNGEE in the germline V gene.

The chain recombines TRBV9 with TRBJ2-3, with 10 bases matching TRBD1. The V segment lost 0 bases and the J segment 4 bases; nucleotides outside the gene matches: 5. From germline, CDR1 is SGDLS and CDR2 YYNGEE. CDR3 size: 16 residues. The CDR3 sequence: CASSVDGTGDADTQYF. The DNA for the CDR3 is TGTGCCAGCAGCGTAGACGGGACAGGGGACGCAGATACGCAGTATTTT.

The chain joins TRBV27 to TRBJ2-5; D remains unclear. Germline V gene sequence: CDR1 MNHEY, CDR2 SMNVEV (reference sequence). Trimming removed 3 bases from V and 5 bases from J, with 13 bases in between. The CDR3 is made up of 14 amino acids. The CDR3: CASSFTRKWETQYF. CDR3 DNA: TGTGCCAGCAGTTTCACCCGAAAGTGGGAGACCCAGTACTTC.

This clone was counted once. The chain is built from TRBV4-1 and TRBJ1-1, with D perhaps matching TRBD1 (5 bases). Germline CDR1 reads MGHRA; CDR2 reads YSYEKL. The CDR3 is made up of 15 amino acids. V was cut by 2 bases and J by 4 bases, with 14 bases left in between. The CDR3 DNA reads TGCGCCAGCAGCCAAAGCGAAAGGGGTGGCACTGAAGCTTTCTTT. Its translation: CASSQSERGGTEAFF.

This rearrangement joins TRBV6-1 to TRBJ2-1, with TRBD2 as a possible D gene (7 bases). Between the trimmed V and J ends, which lost 1 base and 2 bases, there was a span of 12 bases. This CDR3 contains 16 residues. The germline gives CDR1 MNHNS, CDR2 SASEGT. CDR3 in amino acids: CASSEVGGGPYNEQFF. CDR3 DNA: TGTGCCAGCAGTGAAGTAGGGGGGGGCCCCTACAATGAGCAGTTCTTC.

J is TRBJ1-2 and V is TRBV13, with D hard to call. Germline loops: CDR1 PRHDT, CDR2 FYEKMQ (reference sequence). This CDR3 spans 15 amino acids. Trimming removed 4 bases at V and 3 bases at J, with 15 bases between. The CDR3 sequence: CASSSPAILDYGYTF. In DNA, the CDR3 is TGTGCCAGCAGCTCCCCGGCCATCCTCGACTATGGCTACACCTTC. The full variable domain, its missing parts supplied by reference TRBV13 and TRBJ1-2, is AAGVIQSPRHLIKEKRETATLKCYPIPRHDTVYWYQQGPGQDPQFLISFYEKMQSDKGSIPDRFSAQQFSDYHSELNMSSLELGDSALYFCASSSPAILDYGYTFGSGTRLTVV.

The V and J genes are TRBV5-1 and TRBJ1-2; possibly TRBD1 for D (5 bases). This CDR3 region has 13 residues. V lost 4 bases, J lost 7 bases, and 14 bases lay in between. Germline V lookup: CDR1 SGHRS, CDR2 YFSETQ. DNA of the CDR3: TGCGCCAGCAGCCAGCCATGGGGGGGTGGCTACACCTTC. Translation gives CASSQPWGGGYTF.

The chain uses TRBV7-8 and TRBJ2-5; no firm D call. Germline assignment: CDR1 SGHVS and CDR2 FQNEAQ. The germline V and J ends were trimmed by 0 bases and 1 base, with 6 bases remaining between them. This CDR3 is 14 amino acids long. CDR3 amino acids: CASSLARPQETQYF. The CDR3 nucleotides read TGTGCCAGCAGCTTAGCCAGGCCCCAAGAGACCCAGTACTTC.

This clone was seen once. The chain links TRBV10-3 to TRBJ2-5, with D perhaps matching TRBD2 (6 bases). Germline values: CDR1 ENHRY, CDR2 SYGVKD. Trimming removed 0 bases at V and 10 bases at J, with 12 bases between. This CDR3 has 13 amino acids. The CDR3 bases are TGTGCCATCAGTGAGTCCGGGACTCAAGACCAGTACTTC. Translation: CAISESGTQDQYF.

V is TRBV11-2 and J is TRBJ1-5; D is unresolved. V shed 1 base and J shed 0 bases, with 7 bases lying between them. There are 15 residues in the CDR3. Germline V gives CDR1 SGHAT, CDR2 FQNNGV. CDR3 sequence reads: CASSLGSYSNQPQHF. In nucleotides, the CDR3 is TGTGCCAGCAGCTTAGGAAGTTATAGCAATCAGCCCCAGCATTTT.

In its sample, this clone was seen once. The V gene is TRBV19, the J gene TRBJ2-5; no clear D gene. Germline assignment: CDR1 LNHDA and CDR2 SQIVND (reference sequence). Trimming removed 1 base from V and 1 base from J, with 7 bases in between. The length of the CDR3 is 14 residues. CDR3 in DNA: TGTGCCAGTAGTATAGGAGCCGCCCAAGAGACCCAGTACTTC. It specifies CASSIGAAQETQYF. Based on the CDR3 plus reference TRBV19 and TRBJ2-5, the full variable domain is DGGITQSPKYLFRKEGQNVTLSCEQNLNHDAMYWYRQDPGQGLRLIYYSQIVNDFQKGDIAEGYSVSREKKESFPLTVTSAQKNPTAFYLCASSIGAAQETQYFGPGTRLLVL.

The chain has TRBV6-4 and TRBJ2-7, with 7 bases aligning to TRBD2. The CDR3 totals 14 residues. J gave up 2 bases and V 10 bases, and 11 bases lay outside the gene matches. Germline V gene sequence: CDR1 MRHNA, CDR2 SNTAGT. The CDR3 DNA reads as TGTGCCACCCCTAGGCTAGCGGCGACCTACGAGCAGTACTTC. Protein: CATPRLAATYEQYF.

This chain uses TRBV23-1 with TRBJ2-7, with D possibly matching TRBD1 (5 bases). Being an ORF, TRBV23-1 has a function that is uncertain. The CDR3 is 14 amino acids. V gave up 4 bases and J gave up 5 bases, with 15 bases separating them. DNA of the CDR3: TGCGCCAGCAGTCGCCCGACAGCTGGGGACGAGCAGTACTTC. Translating gives CASSRPTAGDEQYF.

The chain employs TRBV5-5 and TRBJ2-7, with 14 bases identical to TRBD2. Germline assignment: CDR1 SGHKS and CDR2 YYEKEE (reference sequence). With V trimmed by 2 bases and J by 2 bases, 15 bases remained unmatched. The CDR3 runs 20 residues. CDR3 loop: CASSFALLGTSGRGTYEQYF. CDR3 sequence (DNA): TGTGCCAGCAGCTTTGCGTTACTCGGGACTAGCGGGAGAGGGACCTACGAGCAGTACTTC.